These T cell receptor beta chains were read from a single sample in a study of shared clonotypes between healthy human individuals. Measured with immunoSEQ multiplex PCR; TCRdb has only the in-frame clones, and not every one. The profile covers 550,000 to 650,000 clones, with roughly 96% appearing a single time and roughly 0.1% taken by the ten largest. Sample: naive CD8+ T cells sorted from blood. The receptors originated from a woman aged 25 to 39 in good health. Each CDR3 is given with its conserved first and last residue. Fields, in order: clone size, V gene, D gene, J gene, CDR3 DNA, CDR3 protein. The D gene is left open where the match is weak. Size is stated for part of the rows, as once, few or many counts, or as a class when the clone is expanded.

abundance: NA
v_gene: TRBV27
d_gene: NA
j_gene: TRBJ2-2
CDR3nt: TGTGCCACCAAGAGGGAGAACACCGGGGAGCTGTTTTTT
CDR3aa: CATKRENTGELFF

abundance: NA
v_gene: TRBV29-1
d_gene: TRBD1
j_gene: TRBJ2-1
CDR3nt: TGCAGCGTTGAGGGCAGGGGGTCCTACAATGAGCAGTTCTTC
CDR3aa: CSVEGRGSYNEQFF

abundance: NA
v_gene: TRBV28
d_gene: NA
j_gene: TRBJ2-7
CDR3nt: TGTGCCAGCAGTAGGTACGGAAGCTCCTACGAGCAGTACTTC
CDR3aa: CASSRYGSSYEQYF

abundance: once
v_gene: TRBV4-1
d_gene: NA
j_gene: TRBJ2-1
CDR3nt: TGCGCCAGCAGGGATTCGATAATTGGTGAGCAGTTCTTC
CDR3aa: CASRDSIIGEQFF

abundance: NA
v_gene: TRBV9
d_gene: NA
j_gene: TRBJ2-2
CDR3nt: TGTGCCAGCAACCCTGGCACCGGGGAGCTGTTTTTT
CDR3aa: CASNPGTGELFF

abundance: NA
v_gene: TRBV19
d_gene: NA
j_gene: TRBJ1-2
CDR3nt: TGTGCCAGTAGACCAATGGGGCCCTATGGCTACACCTTC
CDR3aa: CASRPMGPYGYTF

abundance: NA
v_gene: TRBV5-4
d_gene: TRBD1
j_gene: TRBJ2-7
CDR3nt: TGTGCCAGCAGCCTGCCGGGACAGGGGGTCTACGAGCAGTACTTC
CDR3aa: CASSLPGQGVYEQYF

abundance: NA
v_gene: TRBV28
d_gene: NA
j_gene: TRBJ2-1
CDR3nt: TGTGCCAGCAGCCCAGGGGACCCGTACAATGAGCAGTTCTTC
CDR3aa: CASSPGDPYNEQFF

abundance: NA
v_gene: TRBV19
d_gene: NA
j_gene: TRBJ1-1
CDR3nt: TGTGCCAGTAGTATAGACCAGAACACTGAAGCTTTCTTT
CDR3aa: CASSIDQNTEAFF

abundance: NA
v_gene: TRBV7-9
d_gene: NA
j_gene: TRBJ2-7
CDR3nt: TGTGCCAGCGACAATCTATCCTACGAGCAGTACTTC
CDR3aa: CASDNLSYEQYF

abundance: NA
v_gene: TRBV19
d_gene: TRBD2
j_gene: TRBJ2-5
CDR3nt: TGTGCCAGTAGGCACTGGACTAGCGGTCAAGAGACCCAGTACTTC
CDR3aa: CASRHWTSGQETQYF

abundance: NA
v_gene: TRBV11-2
d_gene: NA
j_gene: TRBJ2-7
CDR3nt: TGTGCCAGCAGCTTAGATATAGGGAGATACGAGCAGTACTTC
CDR3aa: CASSLDIGRYEQYF

abundance: NA
v_gene: TRBV4-2
d_gene: NA
j_gene: TRBJ2-1
CDR3nt: TGTGCCAGCAGCCGGCTCATCGGGTCCTCCTACAATGAGCAGTTCTTC
CDR3aa: CASSRLIGSSYNEQFF

abundance: once
v_gene: TRBV6-4
d_gene: TRBD1
j_gene: TRBJ1-1
CDR3nt: TGTGCCAGTAAGAGGGACAGGGGGACTGAAGCTTTCTTT
CDR3aa: CASKRDRGTEAFF

abundance: NA
v_gene: TRBV6-4
d_gene: NA
j_gene: TRBJ2-1
CDR3nt: TGTGCCAGCAGTGACGGGTACTCCCTCGAGCAGTTCTTC
CDR3aa: CASSDGYSLEQFF

abundance: NA
v_gene: TRBV4-1
d_gene: NA
j_gene: TRBJ1-2
CDR3nt: TGCGCCAGCAGCCATCCCTATGGCTACACCTTC
CDR3aa: CASSHPYGYTF

abundance: NA
v_gene: TRBV19
d_gene: NA
j_gene: TRBJ1-5
CDR3nt: TGTGCCAGTAGTAGCCGAACAGGAGCCCCCCAGCCCCAGCATTTT
CDR3aa: CASSSRTGAPQPQHF

abundance: NA
v_gene: TRBV27
d_gene: NA
j_gene: TRBJ2-7
CDR3nt: TGTGCCAGCAGTTTCACGGGAGCTCGCTACGAGCAGTACTTC
CDR3aa: CASSFTGARYEQYF

abundance: NA
v_gene: TRBV10-3
d_gene: TRBD2
j_gene: TRBJ2-7
CDR3nt: TGTGCCATCAGGCAACTAGCGGGACCCGCCTACGAGCAGTACTTC
CDR3aa: CAIRQLAGPAYEQYF

abundance: few
v_gene: TRBV11-2
d_gene: NA
j_gene: TRBJ2-7
CDR3nt: TGTGCCAGCAGCATAGAAGGCCGTTTAGGGGAGCAGTACTTC
CDR3aa: CASSIEGRLGEQYF

abundance: once
v_gene: TRBV28
d_gene: NA
j_gene: TRBJ1-1
CDR3nt: TGTGCCAGCAGTTTACCCCAGGACAGCCTGAACACTGAAGCTTTCTTT
CDR3aa: CASSLPQDSLNTEAFF

abundance: few
v_gene: TRBV28
d_gene: TRBD1
j_gene: TRBJ1-1
CDR3nt: TGTGCCAGCAGTAGTCAGGGGGCTGACACTGAAGCTTTCTTT
CDR3aa: CASSSQGADTEAFF

abundance: NA
v_gene: TRBV14
d_gene: NA
j_gene: TRBJ1-3
CDR3nt: TGTGCCAGCAGCCTAAGGACCCCTGGAAACACCATATATTTT
CDR3aa: CASSLRTPGNTIYF

abundance: few
v_gene: TRBV7-9
d_gene: NA
j_gene: TRBJ2-7
CDR3nt: TGTGCCAGCAGCCAAGACTCCTACGAGCAGTACTTC
CDR3aa: CASSQDSYEQYF

abundance: once
v_gene: TRBV2
d_gene: TRBD2
j_gene: TRBJ2-5
CDR3nt: TGTGCCAGCAGTCCCGGGTGGCGGGAGACGGAGACCCAGTACTTC
CDR3aa: CASSPGWRETETQYF